The entry that follows covers one TCR beta chain sequence. Its antigen is unidentified. A history of autoimmune disease or systemic immunosuppression excluded patients. TCRdb's copy holds only in-frame clones and misses some; the assay was immunoSEQ multiplex PCR. This table holds approximately 110,000 clones, roughly 90% found once. The germline V gene has CDR1 KGHSH and CDR2 LQKENI. CDR3 length: 16 amino acids. V trimming: 0 bases; J trimming: 9 bases; junction bases outside the gene matches: 8. The data belong to a study of OX40 agonist ivuxolimab in advanced cancers. Study findings and constraints: The investigators did not determine what antigen specificity the expanded peripheral T cells had.

The receptor was derived from an adult with an advanced solid tumor such as melanoma, head and neck, liver or kidney cancer. Sample: CD4+ or CD8+ T cells sorted from blood, taken in a trial of the OX40 agonist ivuxolimab. The genes are TRBV18 and TRBJ2-1; 10 nucleotides agree with TRBD2. The chain's CDR3 is CASSPPGLAEGTEQFF. Here the CDR3 DNA reads TGTGCCAGCTCACCACCAGGACTAGCGGAGGGTACTGAGCAGTTCTTC.